Below, 29 T cell receptor beta chains from the same sample are listed, as sequenced in a study of blood T cells in healthy people across ages. PCR was performed a second time for about 7 to 12 cycles using a sample-barcoded 5' primer and a J-beta primer mix. One entry per CDR3 protein, called by TCRdb with MiXCR from the 5' RACE reads. Of some 860,000 distinct CDR3 sequences listed, more than 50% were seen once; the top ten hold approximately 24%. The source material was blood. These receptors came from a man between 40 and 49 years old in good health.

CDR3 sequence: CASSIREGYEQYF. CDR3 nucleotides: TGTGCCAGCAGCATCAGGGAGGGCTACGAGCAGTACTTC. The V and J genes are TRBV12-3 or TRBV12-4 and TRBJ2-7; 7 bases line up with TRBD2. V was pared by 6 bases and J by 3 bases, with 5 bases of the junction left unmatched. CDR3 size: 13 residues.

This chain connects TRBV2 to TRBJ2-6, with D tentatively TRBD1 or TRBD2 (5 bases each). V gave up 5 bases and J gave up 0 bases, with 11 bases separating them. The CDR3 length is 16 residues. The germline V gene has CDR1 SNHLY and CDR2 FYNNEI. CDR3 DNA sequence: TGTGCCAGCAGTCGGGACGGAAACTCTGGGGCCAACGTCCTGACTTTC. Translation: CASSRDGNSGANVLTF.

The rearrangement links TRBV25-1 to TRBJ1-2; unclear D gene. This CDR3 comprises 13 residues. V shed 3 bases and J shed 8 bases, with 13 bases lying between them. CDR1 and CDR2 (germline): MGHDK, SYGVNS. This CDR3 reads CASSEKYKFGYTF. CDR3 nucleotides: TGTGCCAGCAGTGAGAAATACAAGTTCGGCTACACCTTC.

Only a few counts were recorded for this clonotype. The chain couples TRBV6-5 to TRBJ2-1; the match to TRBD2 covers 7 bases. The germline V gene has CDR1 MNHEY and CDR2 SVGAGI. The CDR3 runs to 16 residues. V lost 1 base to trimming and J lost 1 base; unmatched junction nucleotides: 4. As DNA, the CDR3 is TGTGCCAGCAGTTACTTGCGGGGGTCTTCCTACAATGAGCAGTTCTTC. Protein product: CASSYLRGSSYNEQFF.

The chain employs TRBV20-1 and TRBJ2-1; perhaps TRBD2 as D (6 bases). CDR1 DFQATT and CDR2 SNEGSKA come from the germline V gene (reference sequence). The CDR3 covers 15 residues. Trimming took 1 base from V and 4 from J, leaving 14 bases between them. The CDR3 DNA reads as TGCAGTGCTAGAGGCGGGGAGCTCCTTTACAATGAGCAGTTCTTC. This translates into CSARGGELLYNEQFF.

The chain links TRBV12-3 or TRBV12-4 to TRBJ2-7, with TRBD1 matching 11 bases. Judging by the DNA end, TRBJ2-5 fits better; the J call may be wrong. This CDR3 comprises 15 residues. As DNA, the CDR3 is TGTGCCAGCAGTTTAGGGACAGGGGGCAAAGAGACCCAGTACTTC. It specifies CASSLGTGGKETQYF.

This clonotype was picked up one time. CDR3 region: CSAIGAGGTNEKLFF. In DNA, the CDR3 is TGCAGTGCTATAGGGGCGGGGGGCACTAATGAAAAACTGTTTTTT. This chain uses TRBV20-1 with TRBJ1-4; maybe TRBD1 (6 bases). The CDR3 totals 15 residues. Trimming pared 4 bases from V and 2 bases from J, leaving 14 bases between. The germline V gene has CDR1 DFQATT and CDR2 SNEGSKA (reference sequence).

This clonotype has a handful of counts. The chain recombines TRBV7-2 with TRBJ1-5; D not certain. The CDR3 is made up of 15 amino acids. Trimming removed 6 bases at V and 1 base at J, with 13 bases between. CDR1 and CDR2 (germline): SGHTA, FQGNSA. CDR3 coding DNA: TGTGCCAGCAGTTGGGTAGAGGGAAGCAATCAGCCCCAGCATTTT. Translated, it gives CASSWVEGSNQPQHF.

CDR3 region: CASSQDGVWGSNYGYTF. The DNA for the CDR3 is TGTGCCAGCAGCCAAGATGGAGTATGGGGCAGTAACTATGGCTACACCTTC. This chain links TRBV3-1 with TRBJ1-2, with a possible D match to TRBD1 (5 bases). Germline V lookup: CDR1 LGHDT, CDR2 YNNKEL (reference sequence). The CDR3 runs 17 residues. Trimming removed 0 bases from V and 1 base from J, with 15 bases in between.

V gene TRBV7-2 combines with J gene TRBJ1-5; weak D call: TRBD1 (6 bases). Germline CDR1 SGHTA, CDR2 FQGNSA. The ends were cut back, 1 base at V and 0 bases at J, with 10 bases in the middle. This CDR3 contains 16 residues. The CDR3 DNA reads TGTGCCAGCAGCTTAGTGGACAGCTATAGCAATCAGCCCCAGCATTTT. It translates to CASSLVDSYSNQPQHF.

The chain employs TRBV7-2 and TRBJ2-7; 8 bases are a match to TRBD1. The CDR3 has 16 residues. J was trimmed by 2 bases and V by 4 bases; bases with no gene match: 10. CDR1 SGHTA and CDR2 FQGNSA come from the germline V gene. The CDR3: CASSSDRVGITYEQYF. CDR3 sequence (DNA): TGTGCCAGCAGCTCGGACAGGGTGGGGATCACCTACGAGCAGTACTTC.

In this sample, this clonotype turned up a few times. This sequence joins TRBV7-3 and TRBJ2-7, with 8 positions matching TRBD2. Germline-derived CDR1 and CDR2 are SGHTA and FQGTGA. CDR3 size: 16 residues. V shed 1 base, J shed 1 base, and the junction held 6 bases outside the gene matches. CDR3: CASSLSTSGKSYEQYF. DNA for the CDR3: TGTGCCAGCAGCTTAAGTACTAGCGGTAAATCCTACGAGCAGTACTTC. Full variable domain (rest looked up from reference TRBV7-3 and TRBJ2-7): GAGVSQTPSNKVTEKGKYVELRCDPISGHTALYWYRQSLGQGPEFLIYFQGTGAADDSGLPNDRFFAVRPEGSVSTLKIQRTERGDSAVYLCASSLSTSGKSYEQYFGPGTRLTVT.

This clonotype was seen a few times. V usage is TRBV3-1 and J usage is TRBJ2-2; a possible D gene is TRBD2 (5 bases). Germline CDR1 reads LGHDT; CDR2 reads YNNKEL (reference sequence). The CDR3 runs 16 residues. Trimming shortened V by 4 bases and J by 1 base, and 13 bases separated the two germline ends. The CDR3 sequence: CASSRLDGMNTGELFF. The CDR3 DNA sequence: TGTGCCAGCAGCCGCCTCGACGGGATGAACACCGGGGAGCTGTTTTTT.

The chain couples TRBV18 to TRBJ1-2; unclear D gene. Germline CDR1 and CDR2: KGHSH and LQKENI. Trimming took off 8 bases at V and 4 bases at J, with 14 bases between the two ends. The CDR3 has 13 residues. The CDR3 DNA sequence: TGTGCCAGCACGAGGACGGAGCTCTATGGCTACACCTTC. This translates into CASTRTELYGYTF.

V gene TRBV2 combines with J gene TRBJ2-5, with D possibly being TRBD2 (6 bases). V shed 1 base and J shed 3 bases, with 6 bases lying between them. CDR1 SNHLY and CDR2 FYNNEI come from the germline V gene. The CDR3 is 13 residues long. For the CDR3, the DNA is TGTGCCAGCAGTGAAGGACTAGAAGAGACCCAGTACTTC. It is translated as CASSEGLEETQYF.

This clonotype was observed once. The rearrangement links TRBV7-9 to TRBJ1-5; TRBD1 matches 7 bases. V gave up 4 bases and J gave up 1 base; unmatched junction bases: 4. The CDR3 spans 15 residues. Germline-derived CDR1 and CDR2 are SEHNR and FQNEAQ (reference sequence). The CDR3 bases are TGTGCCAGCAGCTCACCGACAGGGAGCAATCAGCCCCAGCATTTT. Translated, it gives CASSSPTGSNQPQHF.

Remarks on this clonotype: Compared with germline, one end of the junction differs, possibly owing to a read error. V usage is TRBV5-4 and J usage is TRBJ2-1; no clear D gene. The CDR3 has 13 residues. The V gene's germline CDR1 is SGHNT and CDR2 YYREEE (reference sequence). This CDR3 is CASSGQSRQERFF. DNA of the CDR3: TGTGCCAGCAGCGGCCAATCCCGCCAAGAGCGGTTCTTC.

The chain is built from TRBV7-2 and TRBJ2-3; 12 nucleotides agree with TRBD2. This CDR3 is built from 17 residues. With V trimmed by 2 bases and J by 0 bases, 3 bases remained unmatched. Germline-derived CDR1 and CDR2 are SGHTA and FQGNSA. The CDR3 DNA is TGTGCCAGCAGCTTACTAGCGGGAGGGGATAGCACAGATACGCAGTATTTT. Amino acids: CASSLLAGGDSTDTQYF.

The chain joins TRBV12-3 or TRBV12-4 to TRBJ2-5; D ambiguous. The CDR3 is 16 amino acids. The V end lost 6 bases, the J end lost 11 bases, and 28 bases lay between the germline ends. The CDR3 nucleotides are TGTGCCAGCAGCCCTACGGGTACAAATATATACAATGAGCAGTACTTC. Its translation: CASSPTGTNIYNEQYF.

The chain employs TRBV6-1 and TRBJ2-5, with TRBD2 as a possible D gene (6 bases). Germline V gene data show CDR1 as MNHNS and CDR2 as SASEGT. The CDR3 is 14 residues long. V was shortened by 7 bases and J by 4 bases, with 16 bases between the two germline ends. The CDR3 DNA follows: TGTGCCAGCATCATTTTTAACGGGGGAGAGACCCAGTACTTC. It is translated as CASIIFNGGETQYF.

This chain uses TRBV3-1 with TRBJ2-2; D might be TRBD2 (5 bases). Germline V gives CDR1 LGHDT, CDR2 YNNKEL (reference sequence). The germline V and J ends were trimmed by 5 bases and 5 bases, with 12 bases remaining between them. The CDR3 has 14 residues. The CDR3 reads CASSALGETGELFF. The DNA of the CDR3 is TGTGCCAGCAGCGCACTAGGTGAAACCGGGGAGCTGTTTTTT.

J is TRBJ2-3 and V is TRBV7-3; a possible D gene is TRBD2 (7 bases). This CDR3 has 16 amino acids. Trimming stripped 5 bases from V and 3 bases from J, with 18 bases between. Germline loops: CDR1 SGHTA, CDR2 FQGTGA. CDR3: CASSDYGGAMTDTQYF. The CDR3 region has the DNA TGTGCCAGCAGCGATTATGGGGGGGCCATGACAGATACGCAGTATTTT.

The sample holds a few counts of this clonotype. This chain uses TRBV7-2 with TRBJ2-4; D unclear. With 0 bases removed from V and 6 bases from J, the gap between germline ends came to 12 bases. The CDR3 consists of 15 residues. In germline, CDR1 is SGHTA, CDR2 FQGNSA. CDR3 sequence (DNA): TGTGCCAGCAGCTTAGCAGCAGGATTTGGAAACATTCAGTACTTC. This gives the protein CASSLAAGFGNIQYF.

The chain has TRBV7-3 and TRBJ2-1; 8 bases are shared with TRBD2. The germline CDR1 and CDR2 sequences are SGHTA and FQGTGA. J was trimmed by 8 bases and V by 6 bases; bases with no gene match: 12. The CDR3 contains 15 residues. CDR3 DNA: TGTGCCAGCAGGGAAGCCGGGACTAGACCACATGAGCAGTTCTTC. Translating it yields CASREAGTRPHEQFF.

This clonotype has just a few counts. The CDR3 loop reads CASSSSGLADQETQYF. The CDR3 DNA reads as TGTGCCAGCAGCTCCTCCGGGCTAGCGGACCAAGAGACCCAGTACTTC. The rearrangement links TRBV7-9 to TRBJ2-5; TRBD2 matches at 7 bases. The CDR3 has 16 amino acids. The junction had 8 bases not matched to a gene; V was cut back by 4 bases and J by 0 bases. Germline CDR1 is SEHNR and CDR2 is FQNEAQ (reference sequence).

Only a few counts were recorded for this clonotype. The chain recombines TRBV7-2 with TRBJ2-7; 8 bases are a match to TRBD2. The V segment lost 8 bases and the J segment 5 bases; nucleotides outside the gene matches: 2. Germline V gene lookup returns CDR1 SGHTA and CDR2 FQGNSA. The CDR3 has 11 amino acids. The CDR3 here is CASGGLDEQYF. For the CDR3, the DNA is TGTGCCAGCGGGGGACTAGACGAGCAGTACTTC.

This clonotype is a singleton in its sample. This rearrangement joins TRBV18 to TRBJ2-3, with D hard to call. V was shortened by 6 bases and J by 4 bases, with 17 bases between the two germline ends. The germline V gene encodes CDR1 KGHSH and CDR2 LQKENI. This CDR3 contains 15 residues. The CDR3 region is CASSFPVIRADTQYF. DNA of the CDR3: TGTGCCAGCTCCTTTCCGGTTATCCGAGCAGATACGCAGTATTTT.

This clonotype turned up a few times. The chain is built from TRBV7-2 and TRBJ2-1; tentative D call: TRBD1 (6 bases). V was shortened by 4 bases and J by 2 bases, with 12 bases between the two germline ends. Per germline, CDR1 SGHTA and CDR2 FQGNSA. This CDR3 has 15 residues. The CDR3 DNA follows: TGTGCCAGCAGCTCCCACAGGGTTACCTACAATGAGCAGTTCTTC. This sequence encodes CASSSHRVTYNEQFF. Complete variable domain (other parts from reference TRBV7-2 and TRBJ2-1): GAGVSQSPSNKVTEKGKDVELRCDPISGHTALYWYRQSLGQGLEFLIYFQGNSAPDKSGLPSDRFSAERTGGSVSTLTIQRTQQEDSAVYLCASSSHRVTYNEQFFGPGTRLTVL.

V and J are TRBV12-3 or TRBV12-4 and TRBJ2-4; D tentatively fits TRBD1 or TRBD2 (5 bases each). Trimming removed 5 bases at V and 13 bases at J, with 18 bases between. This CDR3 has 13 residues. The CDR3 nucleotides read TGTGCCAGCAGTACGGGACCACGGGAAGAGCAGTACTTC. The encoded protein is CASSTGPREEQYF.